Listed below are T cell receptor beta chains from one sample, sequenced in a study of T cell changes during pregnancy in multiple sclerosis. Sequencing used immunoSEQ multiplex PCR; TCRdb keeps in-frame clones, though not all of them. Seen here are around 75,000 clones, 85% to 95% observed once, and the top ten hold 0.13% to 0.15%. The specimen comprised CD4+ T cells from peripheral blood mononuclear cells, sampled after pregnancy. The receptors come from a female donor with multiple sclerosis, enrolled in a pregnancy study. Both conserved end residues are part of each CDR3. The order of the fields is D gene, V gene, J gene, clone size, CDR3 protein, CDR3 DNA. D genes are given only for firm matches. Some rows mark clone size as missing; the rest say once, few, many or name a class of expanded clone.

D gene: TRBD1
V gene: TRBV2
J gene: TRBJ1-2
clone size: few
CDR3 protein: CASSQRQGRANYGYTF
CDR3 DNA: TGTGCCAGCAGCCAACGACAGGGTAGGGCTAACTATGGCTACACCTTC

D gene: TRBD2
V gene: TRBV10-3
J gene: TRBJ2-7
clone size: NA
CDR3 protein: CAIKGLANEQYF
CDR3 DNA: TGTGCCATCAAGGGACTAGCGAACGAGCAGTACTTC

D gene: TRBD2
V gene: TRBV6-5
J gene: TRBJ2-5
clone size: NA
CDR3 protein: CASSYYIAGSETQYF
CDR3 DNA: TGTGCCAGCAGTTACTATATAGCGGGAAGTGAGACCCAGTACTTC

D gene: NA
V gene: TRBV2
J gene: TRBJ1-2
clone size: NA
CDR3 protein: CASRRGVWGYTF
CDR3 DNA: TGTGCCAGCAGACGGGGGGTGTGGGGCTACACCTTC

D gene: NA
V gene: TRBV27
J gene: TRBJ2-7
clone size: NA
CDR3 protein: CASSSSPSTHYEQYF
CDR3 DNA: TGTGCCAGCAGTTCCTCCCCCTCGACACACTACGAGCAGTACTTC

D gene: NA
V gene: TRBV4-1
J gene: TRBJ1-3
clone size: NA
CDR3 protein: CASSQDAGEVSSSGNTIYF
CDR3 DNA: TGCGCCAGCAGCCAAGACGCGGGCGAGGTTAGCAGCTCTGGAAACACCATATATTTT

D gene: NA
V gene: TRBV21-1
J gene: TRBJ1-4
clone size: NA
CDR3 protein: CASTQGNNRGLQPTNEKLFF
CDR3 DNA: TGTGCCAGCACGCAGGGGAACAACAGGGGCCTACAACCAACTAATGAAAAACTGTTTTTT

D gene: TRBD2
V gene: TRBV15
J gene: TRBJ2-1
clone size: NA
CDR3 protein: CATSSGTSGRSWYNEQFF
CDR3 DNA: TGTGCCACCAGCAGCGGGACTAGCGGGAGGTCTTGGTACAATGAGCAGTTCTTC

D gene: NA
V gene: TRBV6-5
J gene: TRBJ1-5
clone size: NA
CDR3 protein: CASRLQVNQPQHF
CDR3 DNA: TGTGCCAGCAGGCTACAGGTCAATCAGCCCCAGCATTTT

D gene: TRBD2
V gene: TRBV6-5
J gene: TRBJ2-7
clone size: NA
CDR3 protein: CASSYTSGSHLYEQYF
CDR3 DNA: TGTGCCAGCAGTTATACTAGCGGGAGCCATCTCTACGAGCAGTACTTC

D gene: NA
V gene: TRBV2
J gene: TRBJ2-7
clone size: once
CDR3 protein: CASTLSGQYYEQYF
CDR3 DNA: TGTGCCAGCACCCTAAGCGGGCAGTATTACGAGCAGTACTTC

D gene: TRBD1
V gene: TRBV6-1
J gene: TRBJ2-5
clone size: once
CDR3 protein: CASREGQGNFQETQYF
CDR3 DNA: TGTGCCAGCAGGGAAGGACAGGGTAATTTTCAAGAGACCCAGTACTTC

D gene: TRBD1
V gene: TRBV7-9
J gene: TRBJ1-3
clone size: NA
CDR3 protein: CASSQLGQSLLNPGNTIYF
CDR3 DNA: TGTGCCAGCAGCCAGTTGGGACAGAGTCTTCTCAACCCTGGAAACACCATATATTTT

D gene: TRBD2
V gene: TRBV11-3
J gene: TRBJ2-3
clone size: NA
CDR3 protein: CASSFTSGRTGADTQYF
CDR3 DNA: TGTGCCAGCAGCTTCACTAGCGGGAGGACAGGGGCAGATACGCAGTATTTT

D gene: TRBD1
V gene: TRBV6-6
J gene: TRBJ1-1
clone size: NA
CDR3 protein: CASRRDRAWDTEAFF
CDR3 DNA: TGTGCCAGCAGGAGAGACAGGGCTTGGGACACTGAAGCTTTCTTT

D gene: NA
V gene: TRBV28
J gene: TRBJ1-5
clone size: once
CDR3 protein: CASSFLQGANQPQHF
CDR3 DNA: TGTGCCAGCAGTTTCCTGCAGGGTGCCAATCAGCCCCAGCATTTT

D gene: NA
V gene: TRBV7-9
J gene: TRBJ2-1
clone size: NA
CDR3 protein: CASSLARRATDNEQFF
CDR3 DNA: TGTGCCAGCAGCTTAGCGAGGAGGGCTACTGACAATGAGCAGTTCTTC

D gene: NA
V gene: TRBV5-8
J gene: TRBJ2-1
clone size: NA
CDR3 protein: CASSLGRMNGLNEQFF
CDR3 DNA: TGTGCCAGCAGCTTAGGAAGGATGAATGGGCTCAATGAGCAGTTCTTC

D gene: TRBD1
V gene: TRBV27
J gene: TRBJ1-1
clone size: NA
CDR3 protein: CASSFLLGAGGAAEAFF
CDR3 DNA: TGTGCCAGCAGTTTTCTCCTCGGGGCAGGGGGCGCAGCTGAAGCTTTCTTT

D gene: NA
V gene: TRBV4-2
J gene: TRBJ2-3
clone size: NA
CDR3 protein: CASSQEAGDTQYF
CDR3 DNA: TGTGCCAGCAGCCAAGAGGCGGGAGATACGCAGTATTTT

D gene: NA
V gene: TRBV7-9
J gene: TRBJ2-5
clone size: NA
CDR3 protein: CASSLSPSETQYF
CDR3 DNA: TGTGCCAGCAGCCTAAGCCCATCAGAGACCCAGTACTTC

D gene: TRBD2
V gene: TRBV6-5
J gene: TRBJ2-3
clone size: NA
CDR3 protein: CASLRGDTQYF
CDR3 DNA: TGTGCCAGCCTGCGGGGGGATACGCAGTATTTT

D gene: TRBD2
V gene: TRBV29-1
J gene: TRBJ2-3
clone size: NA
CDR3 protein: CSAQGTSGNTDTQYF
CDR3 DNA: TGCAGCGCCCAGGGGACTAGCGGGAACACAGATACGCAGTATTTT

D gene: TRBD1
V gene: TRBV5-1
J gene: TRBJ1-2
clone size: once
CDR3 protein: CASSLAGQGSGYTF
CDR3 DNA: TGCGCCAGCAGCTTGGCGGGACAGGGAAGTGGCTACACCTTC

D gene: TRBD1
V gene: TRBV6-5
J gene: TRBJ1-1
clone size: once
CDR3 protein: CASSSYRGSEAFF
CDR3 DNA: TGTGCCAGCAGCTCCTACAGGGGTTCGGAAGCTTTCTTT

D gene: NA
V gene: TRBV5-1
J gene: TRBJ1-1
clone size: NA
CDR3 protein: CASSSTMNTEAFF
CDR3 DNA: TGCGCCAGCAGCTCAACAATGAACACTGAAGCTTTCTTT

D gene: TRBD2
V gene: TRBV7-8
J gene: TRBJ2-2
clone size: once
CDR3 protein: CASSILLGLAGGELFF
CDR3 DNA: TGTGCCAGCAGCATCTTACTTGGACTAGCGGGAGGGGAGCTGTTTTTT

D gene: TRBD2
V gene: TRBV28
J gene: TRBJ2-7
clone size: once
CDR3 protein: CASSPAGAYEQYF
CDR3 DNA: TGTGCCAGCAGCCCAGCGGGAGCCTACGAGCAGTACTTC

D gene: NA
V gene: TRBV2
J gene: TRBJ1-5
clone size: NA
CDR3 protein: CASVREGGNQPQHF
CDR3 DNA: TGTGCCAGCGTCAGGGAGGGTGGCAATCAGCCCCAGCATTTT

D gene: NA
V gene: TRBV28
J gene: TRBJ2-1
clone size: NA
CDR3 protein: CASSLGLTAEQFF
CDR3 DNA: TGTGCCAGCAGTTTGGGGCTGACAGCGGAGCAGTTCTTC

D gene: NA
V gene: TRBV11-2
J gene: TRBJ2-6
clone size: NA
CDR3 protein: CASSLAFLPLSGANVLTF
CDR3 DNA: TGTGCCAGCAGCTTAGCTTTCCTACCTCTCTCTGGGGCCAACGTCCTGACTTTC

D gene: NA
V gene: TRBV19
J gene: TRBJ1-2
clone size: NA
CDR3 protein: CASSPSGGRVYGYTF
CDR3 DNA: TGTGCCAGTAGTCCATCGGGGGGGCGCGTCTATGGCTACACCTTC

D gene: NA
V gene: TRBV19
J gene: TRBJ2-2
clone size: NA
CDR3 protein: CASSIQGRYTGELFF
CDR3 DNA: TGTGCCAGTAGTATTCAGGGCCGCTACACCGGGGAGCTGTTTTTT

D gene: TRBD1
V gene: TRBV4-3
J gene: TRBJ2-7
clone size: NA
CDR3 protein: CASSPGQGLEQYF
CDR3 DNA: TGCGCCAGCAGCCCGGGACAGGGGCTTGAGCAGTACTTC

D gene: TRBD1
V gene: TRBV5-1
J gene: TRBJ2-3
clone size: NA
CDR3 protein: CASSTWGPGQGSGDTQYF
CDR3 DNA: TGCGCCAGCAGCACATGGGGACCGGGACAGGGGTCCGGGGATACGCAGTATTTT

D gene: TRBD2
V gene: TRBV6-6
J gene: TRBJ2-3
clone size: NA
CDR3 protein: CASIKREGLDTQYF
CDR3 DNA: TGTGCCAGTATTAAGCGGGAGGGGTTAGATACGCAGTATTTT

D gene: NA
V gene: TRBV28
J gene: TRBJ1-1
clone size: NA
CDR3 protein: CASSSSALDTEAFF
CDR3 DNA: TGTGCCAGCAGTTCCAGCGCGTTGGACACTGAAGCTTTCTTT

D gene: NA
V gene: TRBV19
J gene: TRBJ2-5
clone size: NA
CDR3 protein: CASSIATGRQETQYF
CDR3 DNA: TGTGCCAGTAGTATAGCGACAGGCCGTCAAGAGACCCAGTACTTC

D gene: NA
V gene: TRBV9
J gene: TRBJ2-1
clone size: NA
CDR3 protein: CASSAQAWTRAYNEQFF
CDR3 DNA: TGTGCCAGCAGCGCCCAGGCTTGGACAAGAGCGTACAATGAGCAGTTCTTC

D gene: NA
V gene: TRBV18
J gene: TRBJ2-3
clone size: NA
CDR3 protein: CASSPRSGSPDTQYF
CDR3 DNA: TGTGCCAGCTCACCACGGTCCGGGTCCCCAGATACGCAGTATTTT

D gene: NA
V gene: TRBV5-1
J gene: TRBJ1-6
clone size: NA
CDR3 protein: CASSPGGSFYNSPLHF
CDR3 DNA: TGCGCCAGCAGCCCTGGGGGGTCTTTCTATAATTCACCCCTCCACTTT

D gene: NA
V gene: TRBV19
J gene: TRBJ2-3
clone size: NA
CDR3 protein: CASRNRGTEGDTQYF
CDR3 DNA: TGTGCCAGTAGAAACCGCGGGACCGAGGGAGATACGCAGTATTTT

D gene: TRBD1
V gene: TRBV6-6
J gene: TRBJ2-3
clone size: NA
CDR3 protein: CASRQGTDTQYF
CDR3 DNA: TGTGCCAGTAGACAGGGAACAGATACGCAGTATTTT

D gene: TRBD1
V gene: TRBV28
J gene: TRBJ2-1
clone size: NA
CDR3 protein: CASSLGTGPGYNEQFF
CDR3 DNA: TGTGCCAGCAGTTTGGGGACAGGTCCGGGTTACAATGAGCAGTTCTTC

D gene: TRBD1
V gene: TRBV19
J gene: TRBJ1-1
clone size: NA
CDR3 protein: CATIGGAGTEAFF
CDR3 DNA: TGTGCCACCATAGGGGGCGCAGGCACTGAAGCTTTCTTT

D gene: NA
V gene: TRBV6-5
J gene: TRBJ2-6
clone size: NA
CDR3 protein: CASSYSRGRGANVLTF
CDR3 DNA: TGTGCCAGCAGTTACTCACGAGGGCGCGGGGCCAACGTCCTGACTTTC

D gene: NA
V gene: TRBV6-5
J gene: TRBJ2-5
clone size: once
CDR3 protein: CASSYRGETQYF
CDR3 DNA: TGTGCCAGCAGTTACAGGGGGGAGACCCAGTACTTC

D gene: NA
V gene: TRBV6-5
J gene: TRBJ2-3
clone size: NA
CDR3 protein: CASSNRDLRTDTQYF
CDR3 DNA: TGTGCCAGCAGCAACCGGGACTTACGCACAGATACGCAGTATTTT

D gene: NA
V gene: TRBV7-2
J gene: TRBJ2-7
clone size: NA
CDR3 protein: CASSLVPDSSYEQYF
CDR3 DNA: TGTGCCAGCAGCTTAGTCCCGGACAGCTCCTACGAGCAGTACTTC

D gene: TRBD2
V gene: TRBV7-3
J gene: TRBJ2-3
clone size: NA
CDR3 protein: CASSLGLAADTQYF
CDR3 DNA: TGTGCCAGCAGCTTAGGACTAGCTGCAGATACGCAGTATTTT

D gene: NA
V gene: TRBV30
J gene: TRBJ2-4
clone size: NA
CDR3 protein: CAWGLAKNIQYF
CDR3 DNA: TGTGCCTGGGGACTAGCCAAAAACATTCAGTACTTC

D gene: TRBD1
V gene: TRBV19
J gene: TRBJ1-2
clone size: once
CDR3 protein: CATGQGPYGYTF
CDR3 DNA: TGTGCCACCGGACAGGGCCCCTATGGCTACACCTTC

D gene: TRBD2
V gene: TRBV15
J gene: TRBJ2-1
clone size: NA
CDR3 protein: CATSREGLAVVNEQFF
CDR3 DNA: TGTGCCACCAGCAGAGAGGGGCTAGCGGTAGTTAATGAGCAGTTCTTC

D gene: TRBD2
V gene: TRBV2
J gene: TRBJ2-2
clone size: NA
CDR3 protein: CASKRGENTGELFF
CDR3 DNA: TGTGCCAGCAAGCGGGGAGAAAACACCGGGGAGCTGTTTTTT

D gene: NA
V gene: TRBV10-3
J gene: TRBJ2-1
clone size: NA
CDR3 protein: CAISETQDSYNEQFF
CDR3 DNA: TGTGCCATCAGTGAGACACAGGATTCCTACAATGAGCAGTTCTTC